These 17 T cell receptor beta chains originate from one sample sequenced in a study of T cell responses to AZD1222 COVID-19 vaccine. Method: immunoSEQ multiplex PCR; TCRdb's copy keeps in-frame clones and lacks some. Among about 200,000 clones listed, around 90% were seen once. The sample was peripheral blood, taken on day 0 of AZD1222 vaccination. The source of these receptors is an adult in good health.

The gene calls are TRBV28 and TRBJ2-4; TRBD2 agrees at 15 bases. The CDR3 covers 18 residues. Germline CDR1 reads MDHEN; CDR2 reads SYDVKM. With V trimmed by 4 bases and J by 0 bases, 4 bases remained unmatched. The chain's CDR3 is CASSSGTSGGLAKNIQYF. CDR3 nucleotides: TGTGCCAGCAGTTCGGGGACTAGCGGGGGGTTAGCCAAAAACATTCAGTACTTC.

The chain links TRBV11-1 to TRBJ2-3; 8 nucleotides match TRBD2. Germline CDR1 reads SGHAT; CDR2 reads FQDESV (reference sequence). The CDR3 runs to 16 residues. Trimming took 1 base from V and 4 from J; bases not matched to a gene: 7. CDR3: CASSLDGGAESDTQYF. Here the CDR3 DNA reads TGTGCCAGCAGCTTAGACGGGGGGGCCGAATCAGATACGCAGTATTTT.

This chain links TRBV9 with TRBJ2-7, with 9 bases identical to TRBD1. Germline V lookup: CDR1 SGDLS, CDR2 YYNGEE. The V and J ends lost 0 bases and 3 bases, in that order; junction bases with no gene match: 4. This CDR3 is 15 amino acids long. CDR3 nucleotides: TGTGCCAGCAGCGTAGGTGGGACAGGGAACTACGAGCAGTACTTC. The encoded protein is CASSVGGTGNYEQYF.

The chain carries TRBV30 and TRBJ1-1; D might be TRBD1 (6 bases). The CDR3 spans 13 residues. Trimming removed 3 bases at V and 1 base at J, with 9 bases between. Germline V gene lookup returns CDR1 GTSNPN and CDR2 SVGIG (reference sequence). The CDR3 is CAWSRGGNTEAFF. The CDR3 bases are TGTGCCTGGAGCCGAGGGGGGAACACTGAAGCTTTCTTT.

The chain links TRBV30 to TRBJ1-6; TRBD1 aligns across 8 bases. Germline V lookup: CDR1 GTSNPN, CDR2 SVGIG (reference sequence). The J segment lost 8 bases and the V segment lost 5 bases, leaving 5 bases of the junction unmatched. The CDR3 consists of 13 residues. CDR3 in DNA: TGTGCCTGGGGACAGGGTGAAGATTCACCCCTCCACTTT. It specifies CAWGQGEDSPLHF.

V usage is TRBV6-5 and J usage is TRBJ1-5; 7 bases align to TRBD1. The CDR3 spans 15 residues. The germline gives CDR1 MNHEY, CDR2 SVGAGI. V shed 0 bases, J shed 4 bases, and the junction held 3 bases outside the gene matches. CDR3 sequence reads: CASSYSGQQNQPQHF. In DNA, the CDR3 is TGTGCCAGCAGTTACTCGGGACAGCAAAATCAGCCCCAGCATTTT.

This sequence joins TRBV11-2 and TRBJ1-4; TRBD1 aligns across 9 bases. The CDR3 loop spans 15 amino acids. Trimming cost V 4 bases and J 6 bases; bases outside gene matches: 6. The germline CDR1 and CDR2 sequences are SGHAT and FQNNGV. CDR3 amino acids: CASSSWTGADEKLFF. CDR3 DNA sequence: TGTGCCAGCAGCTCCTGGACAGGGGCGGATGAAAAACTGTTTTTT.

The chain is built from TRBV5-1 and TRBJ2-7; D possibly corresponds to TRBD1 (7 bases). The germline V and J ends were trimmed by 4 bases and 2 bases, with 19 bases remaining between them. This CDR3 is built from 16 residues. The germline gives CDR1 SGHRS, CDR2 YFSETQ. DNA of the CDR3: TGCGCCAGCAGCCGCAAACTTCAGGGGGGCACCTACGAGCAGTACTTC. Its translation is CASSRKLQGGTYEQYF.

The chain uses TRBV15 and TRBJ1-3; the D is unclear. This CDR3 contains 16 residues. Per germline, CDR1 LNHNV and CDR2 YYDKDF (reference sequence). The germline V and J ends were trimmed by 0 bases and 11 bases, with 20 bases remaining between them. CDR3 DNA sequence: TGTGCCACCAGCAGAGACTTAATCGGCTCGGGAGGAGCCATATATTTT. Translating it yields CATSRDLIGSGGAIYF.

V usage is TRBV27 and J usage is TRBJ2-6; 14 nucleotides line up with TRBD2. Germline lookup yields CDR1 MNHEY and CDR2 SMNVEV (reference sequence). V lost 5 bases, J lost 2 bases, and 2 bases stayed unmatched. CDR3 length equals 17 residues. CDR3 protein: CASSPTSGGAGANVLTF. CDR3 sequence (DNA): TGTGCCAGCAGTCCGACTAGCGGGGGGGCTGGGGCCAACGTCCTGACTTTC.

V gene TRBV15 combines with J gene TRBJ2-1; a weak D match, TRBD2 (6 bases). Germline lookup yields CDR1 LNHNV and CDR2 YYDKDF (reference sequence). The V gene lost 1 base and the J gene lost 5 bases, with 12 bases spanning the gap. The CDR3 is made up of 15 amino acids. The CDR3 region is CATSRAKRGNNEQFF. CDR3 in DNA: TGTGCCACCAGCAGAGCTAAACGGGGGAACAATGAGCAGTTCTTC. The full variable domain, its missing parts supplied by reference TRBV15 and TRBJ2-1, is DAMVIQNPRYQVTQFGKPVTLSCSQTLNHNVMYWYQQKSSQAPKLLFHYYDKDFNNEADTPDNFQSRRPNTSFCFLDIRSPGLGDTAMYLCATSRAKRGNNEQFFGPGTRLTVL.

The rearrangement uses TRBV7-9 and TRBJ2-1; 7 bases are a match to TRBD1. This CDR3 contains 13 residues. V was pared by 5 bases and J by 4 bases, with 2 bases of the junction left unmatched. The germline CDR1 and CDR2 sequences are SEHNR and FQNEAQ (reference sequence). The CDR3 region is CASSTGQYNEQFF. The CDR3 DNA is TGTGCCAGCAGCACGGGACAGTACAATGAGCAGTTCTTC.

The chain employs TRBV6-5 and TRBJ2-2; tentative D call: TRBD1 (5 bases). Germline V gene sequence: CDR1 MNHEY, CDR2 SVGAGI. The V and J ends lost 7 bases and 5 bases respectively, with 14 bases between them. The CDR3 spans 14 residues. The CDR3 region is CASMGQGWTGELFF. DNA for the CDR3: TGTGCCAGCATGGGGCAGGGATGGACCGGGGAGCTGTTTTTT.

This sequence joins TRBV6-5 and TRBJ1-6; 7 bases are shared with TRBD1. The trim removed 10 bases at V and 8 bases at J, leaving 2 bases unmatched. Germline assignment: CDR1 MNHEY and CDR2 SVGAGI. The CDR3 is made up of 11 amino acids. The CDR3 DNA is TGTGCCACCAGGGGGGATTCACCCCTCCACTTT. Its translation: CATRGDSPLHF.

This clone appeared a single time. The rearrangement joins TRBV12-5 to TRBJ2-3; D gene uncertain. The CDR3 length is 15 residues. CDR1 and CDR2 (germline): LGHNT, FRNRAP. Trimming removed 0 bases at V and 3 bases at J, with 10 bases between. The CDR3 nucleotides are TGTGCTAGTGGTTTGGTACTCGACGTAACAGATACGCAGTATTTT. It yields the protein CASGLVLDVTDTQYF.

The gene calls are TRBV3-1 (or the pseudogene TRBV3-2) and TRBJ2-3; 8 nucleotides match TRBD1. With V trimmed by 1 base and J by 3 bases, 9 bases remained unmatched. CDR3 length: 17 amino acids. The germline gives CDR1 LGHDT, CDR2 YNNKEL (reference sequence). CDR3 amino acids: CASSQGTGQGWTDTQYF. The CDR3 DNA reads as TGTGCCAGCAGCCAAGGGACAGGGCAGGGTTGGACAGATACGCAGTATTTT.

This chain joins TRBV18 and TRBJ2-7; 7 bases line up with TRBD1. CDR3 length: 15 residues. Germline V gene sequence: CDR1 KGHSH, CDR2 LQKENI. The trim removed 0 bases at V and 3 bases at J, leaving 5 bases unmatched. CDR3 protein: CASSPPNRGSYEQYF. In DNA, the CDR3 is TGTGCCAGCTCACCACCCAACAGGGGCAGCTACGAGCAGTACTTC.